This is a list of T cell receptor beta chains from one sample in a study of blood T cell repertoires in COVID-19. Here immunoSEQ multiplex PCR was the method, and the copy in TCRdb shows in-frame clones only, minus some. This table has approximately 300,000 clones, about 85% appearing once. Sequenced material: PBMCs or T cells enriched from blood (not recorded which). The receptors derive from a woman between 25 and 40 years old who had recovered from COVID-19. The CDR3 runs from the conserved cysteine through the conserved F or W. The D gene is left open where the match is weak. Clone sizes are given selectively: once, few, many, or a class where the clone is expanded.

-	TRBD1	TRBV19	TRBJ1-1	TGTGCCAGTAGTTCGAACAGGGGTCTCCATTCTGAAGCTTTCTTT	CASSSNRGLHSEAFF
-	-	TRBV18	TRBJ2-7	TGTGCCAGCTCCCCGGACTTACCCTACGAGCAGTACTTC	CASSPDLPYEQYF
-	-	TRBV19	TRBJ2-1	TGTGCCAGTACCCCGGGCACCAGGGCCTACAATGAGCAGTTCTTC	CASTPGTRAYNEQFF
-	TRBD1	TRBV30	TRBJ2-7	TGTGCCTGGGCTGCAGGGGGCTACGAGCAGTACTTC	CAWAAGGYEQYF
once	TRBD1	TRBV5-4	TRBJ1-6	TGTGCCAGCAGCTTGGGGACAGGGTATAATTCACCCCTCCACTTT	CASSLGTGYNSPLHF
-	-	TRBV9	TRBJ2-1	TGTGCCAGCAGCGTAGTTGGGCAGGACAATGAGCAGTTCTTC	CASSVVGQDNEQFF
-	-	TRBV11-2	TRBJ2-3	TGTGCCAGCAGCTTAGACGTTAGCGACACAGATACGCAGTATTTT	CASSLDVSDTDTQYF
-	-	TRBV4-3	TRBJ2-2	TGCGCCAGCAGCCAAGAGGGAGGTCGGATCACCGGGGAGCTGTTTTTT	CASSQEGGRITGELFF
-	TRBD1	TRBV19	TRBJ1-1	TGTGCCAGTAGCGTAAACAGGGGTACTGAAGCTTTCTTT	CASSVNRGTEAFF
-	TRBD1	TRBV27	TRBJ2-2	TGTGCCAGCAGTTTATTTGGACAGGGGAGGTCCGGGGAGCTGTTTTTT	CASSLFGQGRSGELFF
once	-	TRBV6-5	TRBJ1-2	TGTGCCAGCAGAACGACAGGTGGACTTAACTATGGCTACACCTTC	CASRTTGGLNYGYTF
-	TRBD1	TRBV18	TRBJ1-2	TGTGCCAGCTCTCAAGCAACAGGGGAAGGTGGCTACACCTTC	CASSQATGEGGYTF
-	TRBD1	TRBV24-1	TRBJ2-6	TGTGCCAGGGGGACAGGGCCTCCCTCTGGGGCCAACGTCCTGACTTTC	CARGTGPPSGANVLTF
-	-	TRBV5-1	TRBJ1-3	TGCGCCAGCAGCTTGGATCGGGGAAACACCATATATTTT	CASSLDRGNTIYF
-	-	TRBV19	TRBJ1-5	TGTGCCAGTACCAAACAGGGTCGGCTTAGCAATCAGCCCCAGCATTTT	CASTKQGRLSNQPQHF
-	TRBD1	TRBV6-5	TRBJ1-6	TGTGCCAGCAGGGGGACAGGGAGTAATTCACCCCTCCACTTT	CASRGTGSNSPLHF
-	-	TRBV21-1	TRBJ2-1	TGTGCCAGCAGCAAAGCCGTGACAGGGGCCAATGAGCAGTTCTTC	CASSKAVTGANEQFF
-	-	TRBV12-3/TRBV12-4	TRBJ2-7	TGTGCCAGCACCCGGGACTCCTACTACGAGCAGTACTTC	CASTRDSYYEQYF
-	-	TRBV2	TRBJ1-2	TGTGCCAGCAGTGGAACAGTTACCTATGGCTACACCTTC	CASSGTVTYGYTF
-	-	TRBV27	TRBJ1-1	TGTGCCAGCAGCCTCGGGGGGGACACTGAAGCTTTCTTT	CASSLGGDTEAFF
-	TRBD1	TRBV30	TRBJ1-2	TGTGCCTGGAGGACAGGGGGCGGCCACTGGTTC	CAWRTGGGHWF
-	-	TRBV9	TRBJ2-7	TGTGCCAGCAGCGTAGACGGTTACTACGAGCAGTACTTC	CASSVDGYYEQYF
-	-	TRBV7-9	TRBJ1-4	TGTGCCAGCAGCTTCAGGGGCGAAAAACTGTTTTTT	CASSFRGEKLFF
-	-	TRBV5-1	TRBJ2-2	TGCGCCAGCAGCTTGGTTTTTGGTAGAGCGGTGAACACCGGGGAGCTGTTTTTT	CASSLVFGRAVNTGELFF
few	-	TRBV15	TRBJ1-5	TGTGCCACTAGCCAGGGGAAATATAGCAATCAGCCCCAGCATTTT	CATSQGKYSNQPQHF
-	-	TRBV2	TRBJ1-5	TGTGCCAGCAGACCCTTCTCAGGGCAGCCCCAGCATTTT	CASRPFSGQPQHF
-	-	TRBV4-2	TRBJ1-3	TGTGCCAGCAGCCAGGGGGGTGAGACTGGAAACACCATATATTTT	CASSQGGETGNTIYF
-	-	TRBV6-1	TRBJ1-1	TGTGCCAGCAGTGAAGGGGGGCGGAAAGCTTTCTTT	CASSEGGRKAFF
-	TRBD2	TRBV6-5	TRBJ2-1	TGTGCCAGCAGCCGGGGGGGCCGGGATGAGCAGTTCTTC	CASSRGGRDEQFF
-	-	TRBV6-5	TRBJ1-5	TGTGCCAGCAGTTACGTCCCCCTCGGGTTGCAGCCCCAGCATTTT	CASSYVPLGLQPQHF
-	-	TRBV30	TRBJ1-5	TGTGCCTGGAGGGCGGGGGGAGGTCAGCCCCAGCATTTT	CAWRAGGGQPQHF
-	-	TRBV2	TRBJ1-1	TGTGCCAGCTCCGCAGGGTCCAACACTGAAGCTTTCTTT	CASSAGSNTEAFF
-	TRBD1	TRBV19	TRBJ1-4	TGTGCCAGTAGTATTAGGGACAGAACTAATGAAAAACTGTTTTTT	CASSIRDRTNEKLFF
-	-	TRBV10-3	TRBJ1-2	TGTGCCATCAGGAACCAGGGCCATGGGGGGTATGGCTACACCTTC	CAIRNQGHGGYGYTF
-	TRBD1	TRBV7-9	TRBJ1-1	TGTGCCAGCAGTCCCAGGGGGCTTGGTGTCACTGAAGCTTTCTTT	CASSPRGLGVTEAFF